Listed below are T cell receptor beta chains from one sample, sequenced in a study of regulatory T cells in long-lasting Graves disease. TCRdb independently ran MiXCR on the multiplex PCR reads; one entry per CDR3 protein. The sample shows roughly 500,000 distinct CDR3 sequences, about 13% of them seen only once. These data are also associated with another study on T cells in Graves' hyperthyroidism and ophthalmopathy.

The sample here was peripheral blood mononuclear cells (PBMCs), taken at new diagnosis, from a patient treated with antithyroid drugs. The receptor source for this set is a man aged 30 to 39 with Graves disease. The CDR3 runs from the conserved cysteine through the conserved F or W. A D gene is named only where the DNA matches it firmly. A clone size is listed for some rows: how often the clone was seen (once, few, many), or a class if it is expanded.

d_call: .; j_call: TRBJ1-5; v_call: TRBV18; clone_size: many; cdr3_nt: TGTGCCAGCTCAACCTCCGGGACACCCCCGAATCAGCCCCAGCATTTT; cdr3_aa: CASSTSGTPPNQPQHF
d_call: TRBD2; j_call: TRBJ2-3; v_call: TRBV29-1; clone_size: many; cdr3_nt: TGCAGCGTTGGAGGGAGCGGGAGCGGGACAGATACGCAGTATTTT; cdr3_aa: CSVGGSGSGTDTQYF
d_call: .; j_call: TRBJ2-1; v_call: TRBV20-1; clone_size: many; cdr3_nt: TGCAGTGCTAGAGAAGGGAGGAATGAGCAGTTCTTC; cdr3_aa: CSAREGRNEQFF
d_call: TRBD1; j_call: TRBJ1-6; v_call: TRBV20-1; clone_size: .; cdr3_nt: TGCAGTGCTAGAGAGGGGACAGGGGTTAATTCACCCCTCCACTTT; cdr3_aa: CSAREGTGVNSPLHF
d_call: .; j_call: TRBJ1-2; v_call: TRBV20-1; clone_size: .; cdr3_nt: TGCAGTGCTAGAGACCCCGGGGCTAACTATGGCTACACCTTC; cdr3_aa: CSARDPGANYGYTF
d_call: .; j_call: TRBJ1-5; v_call: TRBV6-2/TRBV6-3; clone_size: few; cdr3_nt: TGTGCCAGCAGTCGAGCGGTGCAGGAATCCTATAGCAATCAGCCCCAGCATTTT; cdr3_aa: CASSRAVQESYSNQPQHF
d_call: .; j_call: TRBJ2-5; v_call: TRBV13; clone_size: many; cdr3_nt: TGTGCCAGCAGCTTAAAAGCGTACCAAGAGACCCAGTACTTC; cdr3_aa: CASSLKAYQETQYF
d_call: TRBD2; j_call: TRBJ2-2; v_call: TRBV7-9; clone_size: many; cdr3_nt: TGTGCCAGTAGAGAGCGGGAGCACACCGGGGAGCTGTTTTTT; cdr3_aa: CASREREHTGELFF
d_call: .; j_call: TRBJ1-1; v_call: TRBV24-1; clone_size: many; cdr3_nt: TGTGCCACCAGTGCGCCCGGGACAGAAGCTTTCTTT; cdr3_aa: CATSAPGTEAFF
d_call: .; j_call: TRBJ2-3; v_call: TRBV29-1; clone_size: many; cdr3_nt: TGCAGCGCTACCGGGGCCAGGGCAGTGGCAGATACGCAGTATTTT; cdr3_aa: CSATGARAVADTQYF
d_call: TRBD2; j_call: TRBJ2-7; v_call: TRBV10-3; clone_size: many; cdr3_nt: TGTGCCATCAGTGATACTAGCGGAGCCTACGAGCAGTACTTC; cdr3_aa: CAISDTSGAYEQYF
d_call: TRBD2; j_call: TRBJ2-7; v_call: TRBV18; clone_size: few; cdr3_nt: TGTGCCAGCTCACCTCCAGCGGGAGCCTACGAGCAGTACTTC; cdr3_aa: CASSPPAGAYEQYF
d_call: TRBD1; j_call: TRBJ2-5; v_call: TRBV29-1; clone_size: many; cdr3_nt: TGCAGCGTTGCAGGGGGTCCACAAGAGACCCAGTACTTC; cdr3_aa: CSVAGGPQETQYF
d_call: .; j_call: TRBJ2-5; v_call: TRBV11-2; clone_size: many; cdr3_nt: TGTGCCAGCAGCTTAGGTTTCAGGGGACGGACCCAGTACTTC; cdr3_aa: CASSLGFRGRTQYF
d_call: .; j_call: TRBJ2-1; v_call: TRBV29-1; clone_size: many; cdr3_nt: TGCAGCGTTCTGACCGGCGCCTCGGTACTCAATGAGCAGTTCTTC; cdr3_aa: CSVLTGASVLNEQFF
d_call: .; j_call: TRBJ1-1; v_call: TRBV12-5; clone_size: few; cdr3_nt: TGTGCTAGTGGTTTGTCCCGGGGGACGCAGAACACTGAAGCTTTCTTT; cdr3_aa: CASGLSRGTQNTEAFF
d_call: TRBD2; j_call: TRBJ2-1; v_call: TRBV29-1; clone_size: few; cdr3_nt: TGCAGCTCCTCTAGCGGGAGGCCCAGCTCCTACAATGAGCAGTTCTTC; cdr3_aa: CSSSSGRPSSYNEQFF
d_call: .; j_call: TRBJ1-2; v_call: TRBV28; clone_size: many; cdr3_nt: TGTGCCACCACAGACAGGATCTATGGCTACACCTTC; cdr3_aa: CATTDRIYGYTF
d_call: .; j_call: TRBJ2-7; v_call: TRBV7-9; clone_size: .; cdr3_nt: TGTGCCAGCAGCTTCTTTTCGAGGGGTGACGAGCAGTACTTC; cdr3_aa: CASSFFSRGDEQYF
d_call: TRBD2; j_call: TRBJ2-1; v_call: TRBV5-1; clone_size: .; cdr3_nt: TGCGCCAGCAGCCCATACATCGGGGGAGGGCTCGTCAATGAGCAGTTCTTC; cdr3_aa: CASSPYIGGGLVNEQFF
d_call: .; j_call: TRBJ2-3; v_call: TRBV20-1; clone_size: many; cdr3_nt: TGCAGTGCTTGGCTAGAAATGGATACGCAGTATTTT; cdr3_aa: CSAWLEMDTQYF
d_call: TRBD2; j_call: TRBJ2-3; v_call: TRBV20-1; clone_size: many; cdr3_nt: TGCAGTGCTAGAGTTCGGGGCGGGAGCTTACCGGGGGATACGCAGTATTTT; cdr3_aa: CSARVRGGSLPGDTQYF
d_call: .; j_call: TRBJ2-5; v_call: TRBV20-1; clone_size: .; cdr3_nt: TGCAGTGCTAGTCTCCAAAGGGAAGAGACCCAGTACTTC; cdr3_aa: CSASLQREETQYF
d_call: TRBD2; j_call: TRBJ2-1; v_call: TRBV10-3; clone_size: .; cdr3_nt: TGTGCCATCAGCGCACTAGCGGGAGAGTACAATGAGCAGTTCTTC; cdr3_aa: CAISALAGEYNEQFF
d_call: .; j_call: TRBJ1-2; v_call: TRBV5-1; clone_size: few; cdr3_nt: TGCGCCAGCAGCTGGGAGGGCGACTACACCTTC; cdr3_aa: CASSWEGDYTF
d_call: .; j_call: TRBJ1-5; v_call: TRBV12-3/TRBV12-4; clone_size: many; cdr3_nt: TGTGCCAGCAGTTTAGGATTACCCCCTCCATATAGCAATCAGCCCCAGCATTTT; cdr3_aa: CASSLGLPPPYSNQPQHF
d_call: TRBD2; j_call: TRBJ2-5; v_call: TRBV4-1; clone_size: few; cdr3_nt: TGCGCCAGCAGCCAAGGGTGGACTAGCGGGTCGCTGGAGACCCAGTACTTC; cdr3_aa: CASSQGWTSGSLETQYF
d_call: .; j_call: TRBJ1-2; v_call: TRBV5-8; clone_size: .; cdr3_nt: TGTGCCAGCAGCTCACAGAGATCCAACCCATACTATGGCTACACCTTC; cdr3_aa: CASSSQRSNPYYGYTF
d_call: .; j_call: TRBJ1-1; v_call: TRBV6-1; clone_size: .; cdr3_nt: TGTGCCAGCAAGGGCGTGGGGACTGAAGCTTTCTTT; cdr3_aa: CASKGVGTEAFF
d_call: TRBD2; j_call: TRBJ2-1; v_call: TRBV20-1; clone_size: .; cdr3_nt: TGCAGTGCTTTAGGACTAGGCTACAATGAGCAGTTCTTC; cdr3_aa: CSALGLGYNEQFF
d_call: .; j_call: TRBJ2-1; v_call: TRBV4-2; clone_size: .; cdr3_nt: TGTGCCAGCAGCCAAGGAAAGGACTGGCAGATCTCCTACAATGAGCAGTTCTTC; cdr3_aa: CASSQGKDWQISYNEQFF
d_call: TRBD1; j_call: TRBJ2-7; v_call: TRBV18; clone_size: .; cdr3_nt: TGTGCCAGCTCGGTCTTCGGGACAGGGGAAAGCGAGCAGTACTTC; cdr3_aa: CASSVFGTGESEQYF
d_call: TRBD2; j_call: TRBJ2-3; v_call: TRBV30; clone_size: .; cdr3_nt: TGTGCCTGGAGCCCGGGACTAGCGGGAGGGCCGGATACGCAGTATTTT; cdr3_aa: CAWSPGLAGGPDTQYF
d_call: .; j_call: TRBJ2-7; v_call: TRBV2; clone_size: many; cdr3_nt: TGTGCCAGCAGTGCCCTTACCACAGGGATAAGGTACTTC; cdr3_aa: CASSALTTGIRYF
d_call: .; j_call: TRBJ1-1; v_call: TRBV7-9; clone_size: many; cdr3_nt: TGTGCCAGCAGCTTAGCCTGGGCAGTGAACACTGAAGCTTTCTTT; cdr3_aa: CASSLAWAVNTEAFF
d_call: .; j_call: TRBJ1-2; v_call: TRBV4-1; clone_size: .; cdr3_nt: TGCGCCAGCAGCCAAGGGAGAAGTAGCTTCTATGGCTACACCTTC; cdr3_aa: CASSQGRSSFYGYTF
d_call: .; j_call: TRBJ1-4; v_call: TRBV2; clone_size: many; cdr3_nt: TGTGCCACCAAGTTTGGTGGTAATGAAAAACTGTTTTTT; cdr3_aa: CATKFGGNEKLFF
d_call: .; j_call: TRBJ2-1; v_call: TRBV5-5; clone_size: .; cdr3_nt: TGTGCCACCCAAAAACTGGGTAGGAATGAGCAGTTCTTC; cdr3_aa: CATQKLGRNEQFF
d_call: TRBD2; j_call: TRBJ2-5; v_call: TRBV5-6; clone_size: .; cdr3_nt: TGTGCCAGCAGCGCGGTAGGGACTAGCGGGAGTTGGGAGGAGACCCAGTACTTC; cdr3_aa: CASSAVGTSGSWEETQYF
d_call: TRBD2; j_call: TRBJ2-3; v_call: TRBV20-1; clone_size: many; cdr3_nt: TGCAGTGCTAGAGAAGAGACTAGCGGTTCAGATACGCAGTATTTT; cdr3_aa: CSAREETSGSDTQYF
d_call: TRBD2; j_call: TRBJ2-7; v_call: TRBV2; clone_size: many; cdr3_nt: TGTGCCAGCAGTGGAGCTAGCGGGAGAAATGAGCAGTACTTC; cdr3_aa: CASSGASGRNEQYF